This T cell receptor (beta chain) emerged from a study of T cell responses to AZD1222 COVID-19 vaccine. The ends were cut back, 1 base at V and 4 bases at J, with 9 bases in the middle. The CDR3 runs 14 residues. Germline V gene sequence: CDR1 SGDLS, CDR2 YYNGEE. TCRdb's table, derived via immunoSEQ multiplex PCR, lists solely in-frame clones and lacks some. This table has approximately 190,000 clones, over 85% appearing once. This sequence was found in an adult who received the AZD1222 COVID-19 vaccine. The specimen was peripheral blood, collected 28 days after the second AZD1222 dose. The chain couples TRBV9 to TRBJ2-1, with D perhaps TRBD1 (6 bases). The CDR3 loop is CASSVSGTYNEQFF. The CDR3 DNA sequence: TGTGCCAGCAGCGTATCGGGGACATACAATGAGCAGTTCTTC.